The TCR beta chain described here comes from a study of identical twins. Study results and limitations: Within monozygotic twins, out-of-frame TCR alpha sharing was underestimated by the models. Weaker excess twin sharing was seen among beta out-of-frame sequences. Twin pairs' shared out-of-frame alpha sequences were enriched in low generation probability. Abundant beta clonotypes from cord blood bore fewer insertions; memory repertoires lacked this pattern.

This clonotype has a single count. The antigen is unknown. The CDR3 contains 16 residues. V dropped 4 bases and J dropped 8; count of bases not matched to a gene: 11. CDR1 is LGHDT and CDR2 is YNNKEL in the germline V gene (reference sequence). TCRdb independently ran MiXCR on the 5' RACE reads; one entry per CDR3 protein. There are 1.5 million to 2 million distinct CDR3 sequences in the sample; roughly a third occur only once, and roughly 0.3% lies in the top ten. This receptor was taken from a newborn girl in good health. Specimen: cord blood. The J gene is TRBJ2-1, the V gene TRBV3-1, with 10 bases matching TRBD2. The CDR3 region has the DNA TGTGCCAGCAGCCTCCCGAGATGGAGCGGGAGGGATGAGCAGTTCTTC. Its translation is CASSLPRWSGRDEQFF.